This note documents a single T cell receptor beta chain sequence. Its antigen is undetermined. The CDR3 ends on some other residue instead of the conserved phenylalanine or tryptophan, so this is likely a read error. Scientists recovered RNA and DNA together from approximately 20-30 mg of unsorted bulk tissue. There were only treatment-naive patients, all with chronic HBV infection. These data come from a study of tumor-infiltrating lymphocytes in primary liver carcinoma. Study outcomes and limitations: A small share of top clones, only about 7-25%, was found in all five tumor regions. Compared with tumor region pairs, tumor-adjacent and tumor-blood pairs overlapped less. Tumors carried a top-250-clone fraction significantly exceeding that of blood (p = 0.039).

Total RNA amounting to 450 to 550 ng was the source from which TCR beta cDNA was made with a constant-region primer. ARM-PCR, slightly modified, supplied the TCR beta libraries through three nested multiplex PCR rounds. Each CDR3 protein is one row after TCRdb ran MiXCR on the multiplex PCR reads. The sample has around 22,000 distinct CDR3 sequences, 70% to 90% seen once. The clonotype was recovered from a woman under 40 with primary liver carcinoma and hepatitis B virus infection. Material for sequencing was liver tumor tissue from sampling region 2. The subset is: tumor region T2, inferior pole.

In DNA form, the CDR3 reads TGCAGCGTCGAGGCAGGGAGCCCTGAAGCTTTCTCT. It codes for CSVEAGSPEAFS. The rearrangement links TRBV29-1 to TRBJ1-1, with D possibly TRBD1 on 5 matching bases. Germline CDR1 and CDR2: SQVTM and ANQGSEA. The CDR3 covers 12 residues. Trimming shortened V by 6 bases and J by 6 bases, and 14 bases separated the two germline ends.